This T cell receptor beta chain stems from a study of blood T cell repertoires in COVID-19. Study context: Acute and convalescent COVID-19 specimens originated in the United States, Italy and Spain.

Original data processing: Reference gene primer amplification gave nucleated cell count estimates. Here immunoSEQ multiplex PCR was the method, and the copy in TCRdb shows in-frame clones only, minus some. That table gives V, J and clone size, and the DNA gave D and trimming. The top ten clones hold less than 4% of a sample with some 250,000 clones, around 87% of them seen once. Germline CDR1 is LNHDA and CDR2 is SQIVND (reference sequence). Trimming at V came to 3 bases and at J to 10 bases, leaving 11 bases not matched to a gene. The CDR3 extends over 15 amino acids. Sequencing input: peripheral blood. V gene TRBV19 combines with J gene TRBJ2-1; 8 bases map to TRBD2. This receptor was identified in a woman in her twenties or thirties who had recovered from COVID-19. The CDR3 DNA reads as TGTGCCAGTAGTATTAGCGGGGACGCGTCGCACGAGCAGTTCTTC. It yields the protein CASSISGDASHEQFF.